This paragraph reports one TCR beta chain. The data were taken from a study of T cells in Graves' hyperthyroidism and ophthalmopathy. With 4 bases removed from V and 2 bases from J, the gap between germline ends came to 15 bases. Germline CDR1 SQVTM, CDR2 ANQGSEA. The length of the CDR3 is 14 residues. The CDR3 regions of TCR beta were amplified from RNA transcripts. A first-round RT-PCR of the TCR CDR3 used the HTBI primer set. TCRdb called the multiplex PCR reads again in MiXCR, with one record for every CDR3 protein. The profile covers about 510,000 distinct CDR3 sequences, with approximately 49% appearing a single time and around 44% taken by the ten largest.

The chain uses TRBV29-1 and TRBJ2-7; weak D call: TRBD1 (5 bases). Sequencing input: peripheral blood or thyroid tissue (not recorded which). This receptor was identified in an adult woman with Graves' disease, either hyperthyroidism or ophthalmopathy (not recorded which). CDR3 protein: CSVVRVGQTYEQYF. The CDR3 DNA follows: TGCAGCGTTGTCAGGGTAGGTCAGACCTACGAGCAGTACTTC.